The rows below give T cell receptor beta chains drawn from one sample of a study of T cell changes during pregnancy in multiple sclerosis. The method was immunoSEQ multiplex PCR; TCRdb's version includes in-frame clones alone and lacks a portion of them. Of about 70,000 clones in the sample, around 92% were seen once. This specimen consisted of CD8+ T cells from peripheral blood mononuclear cells, obtained in the third trimester of pregnancy. The receptors were sampled from a female donor in good health, enrolled as a control in a pregnancy study. Each CDR3 is given with its conserved first and last residue. Each record gives: D gene, clone size, V gene, J gene, CDR3 DNA, CDR3 protein. A D gene is named only where the DNA matches it firmly. Clone size is not always given. Where it is, it says once, few, many or a class for expanded clones.

TRBD1	-	TRBV27	TRBJ1-1	TGTGCCAGCAGTTTGACAGGGGAATTCACTGAAGCTTTCTTT	CASSLTGEFTEAFF
-	-	TRBV6-6	TRBJ1-4	TGTGCCAGCAGCCGCCGGGACATTGAAAAACTGTTTTTT	CASSRRDIEKLFF
TRBD1	few	TRBV4-3	TRBJ2-1	TGCGCCAGCAGCCGATCGACAGGGAGAGGGAATGAGCAGTTCTTC	CASSRSTGRGNEQFF
TRBD1	-	TRBV4-3	TRBJ2-7	TGCGCCAGCAGCCAATTCCGGGACAGGGCCTACGAGCAGTACTTC	CASSQFRDRAYEQYF
-	-	TRBV6-5	TRBJ2-5	TGTGCCAGCAGTTACTCTTCTGGTAGCGGAGGGGAGACCCAGTACTTC	CASSYSSGSGGETQYF
TRBD1	-	TRBV7-6	TRBJ1-2	TGTGCCAGCAGCCCGGGACAGGGTGAGGGCTACACCTTC	CASSPGQGEGYTF
TRBD2	-	TRBV7-3	TRBJ2-7	TGTGCCAGCGAAAAACGAGGTAGCGGGGGGAACGAGCAGTACTTC	CASEKRGSGGNEQYF
-	-	TRBV11-2	TRBJ2-7	TGTGCCAGCAGCCACGGCCCCGGGGGATCCTACGAGCAGTACTTC	CASSHGPGGSYEQYF
-	-	TRBV27	TRBJ1-2	TGTGCCAGCAGGGCCTTAGGGGGGGAGCAGGGCTACACCTTC	CASRALGGEQGYTF
-	-	TRBV6-5	TRBJ1-2	TGTGCCAGCAGCAGGCTCCCTACCGATGGCTACACCTTC	CASSRLPTDGYTF
-	-	TRBV4-1	TRBJ1-4	TGCGCCAGCAGCCAAACAGGGAGAGGGGAAAAACTGTTTTTT	CASSQTGRGEKLFF
-	-	TRBV30	TRBJ2-2	TGTGCCTGGAGTGGGGCGTACACCGGGGAGCTGTTTTTT	CAWSGAYTGELFF
-	-	TRBV4-1	TRBJ2-7	TGCGCCAGCAGCCAAGAACTGAGGTACGAGCAGTACTTC	CASSQELRYEQYF
-	-	TRBV19	TRBJ2-7	TGTGCCAGTAGTATAGGCTTTTATGGGGGCCACTACGAGCAGTACTTC	CASSIGFYGGHYEQYF
TRBD1	-	TRBV6-1	TRBJ1-3	TGTGCCAGCAGTGACGTCTTCAGGGCAGGGGGTAAAAACACCATATATTTT	CASSDVFRAGGKNTIYF
TRBD2	-	TRBV7-9	TRBJ2-3	TGTGCCAGCAGCCCCGGGACTAGCGTTAGCACAGATACGCAGTATTTT	CASSPGTSVSTDTQYF
TRBD1	-	TRBV6-5	TRBJ1-5	TGTGCCAGCAGACATCGGGACAGTCCTCATCAGCCCCAGCATTTT	CASRHRDSPHQPQHF
TRBD1	-	TRBV30	TRBJ1-2	TGTGCCTGGAGTGCCCTGACAGGGTCCGGCTACACCTTC	CAWSALTGSGYTF